This paragraph reports one T cell receptor (beta chain). Its antigen is undetermined. Trimming took off 8 bases at V and 4 bases at J, with 14 bases between the two ends. The CDR3 runs 13 residues. The V gene's germline CDR1 is SGHTA and CDR2 FQGNSA. Only patients with CD8+CD57+ cell expansion on flow cytometry were chosen for sequencing. Diagnosis of severe acquired aplastic anemia applied to all patients. Receipt of therapy had not occurred in any patient by the time of blood sampling. Profiling of TCR beta VDJ combinations and CDR3 sequences used genomic DNA as template. TCRdb processed the reads anew with MiXCR; each CDR3 protein has one entry. The sample shows approximately 180,000 distinct CDR3 sequences, approximately 52% of them seen only once. The sample comes from a study of CD8+CD57+ T cells in acquired aplastic anemia. Study-level points and caveats: Both patients and controls carried the same twenty-nine CD8+ CDR3 sequences. In CD8+ cells, Simpson's diversity showed no significant difference between patients and controls.

The J gene is TRBJ1-1, the V gene TRBV7-2; possibly TRBD1 for D (5 bases). This TCR was recovered from a human donor with aplastic anemia. Sequencing used sorted CD4+, CD8+, or CD8+CD57+ T cells (not recorded which) from PBMCs. Here the CDR3 DNA reads TGTGCCAGCTCAACGCAGGGTACCACTGAAGCTTTCTTT. It encodes CASSTQGTTEAFF.